These T cell receptor beta chains were read from a single sample in a study of neurological immune-mediated disorders. TCRdb reanalysed the 5' RACE reads using MiXCR and keeps one entry per CDR3 protein. The sample lists about 37,000 distinct CDR3 sequences, more than 9% occurring once. The specimen was CD4+ T cells from blood. These TCRs come from a woman aged 25-40 years with HTLV-1-associated myelopathy (HAM/TSP). The CDR3 runs from the conserved cysteine through the conserved F or W. The order of the fields is D gene, J gene, V gene, clone size, CDR3 DNA, CDR3 protein. A D gene is named only where the DNA matches it firmly. Clone sizes are given selectively: once, few, many, or a class where the clone is expanded.

.,TRBJ1-3,TRBV5-1,many,TGCGCCAGCAGCGCTGGACAGACCCTGGGGAACACCATATATTTT,CASSAGQTLGNTIYF
.,TRBJ2-7,TRBV12-3/TRBV12-4,many,TGTGCCAGCAGCAGGGACACAACCTACGAGCAGTACTTC,CASSRDTTYEQYF
.,TRBJ2-1,TRBV5-1,many,TGCGCCAGCAGCTCTCTCGGGGTCTCCTACAATGAGCAGTTCTTC,CASSSLGVSYNEQFF
.,TRBJ1-1,TRBV10-3,many,TGTGCCATCAGCTCGTCGGGGGCTGAAGCTTTCTTT,CAISSSGAEAFF
.,TRBJ1-1,TRBV14,many,TGTGCCAGCAGCCAACAACCTGCTGCGACTGAAGCTTTCTTT,CASSQQPAATEAFF
.,TRBJ2-6,TRBV7-8,many,TGTGCCAGCAGCTGGACGGGGCTTAGCTCTGGGGCCAACGTCCTGACTTTC,CASSWTGLSSGANVLTF
.,TRBJ1-1,TRBV7-9,many,TGTGCCAGCAGCGCAAACTCAGGGTCGGTCGAAGCTTTCTTT,CASSANSGSVEAFF
.,TRBJ1-1,TRBV3-1,many,TGTGCCAGCAGGACAGGAATGAACACTGAAGCTTTCTTT,CASRTGMNTEAFF
.,TRBJ2-7,TRBV20-1,many,TGCAGTGCTAGTGTTGGGCGGGGCCCCTACGAGCAGTACTTC,CSASVGRGPYEQYF
.,TRBJ2-7,TRBV7-9,many,TGTGCCAGCAGCTCCCAAGCCTACGAGCAGTACTTC,CASSSQAYEQYF
.,TRBJ2-2,TRBV7-9,.,TGTGCCAGCAGCACTTGGGGGCGAGAGAACACCGGGGAGCTGTTTTTT,CASSTWGRENTGELFF
TRBD1,TRBJ2-1,TRBV5-1,many,TGCGCCAGCAGTAGGGCAGGGGGAAAAGGGGGTGAGCAGTTCTTC,CASSRAGGKGGEQFF
.,TRBJ2-3,TRBV20-1,many,TGCAGTGCTAGAGATCCACGTACGCAGTATTTT,CSARDPRTQYF
.,TRBJ1-1,TRBV20-1,many,TGCAGTGCTAGAAACGCCCAGAGATTCACTGAAGCTTTCTTT,CSARNAQRFTEAFF
TRBD1,TRBJ2-3,TRBV29-1,many,TGCAGCGTACAGGGGGCGGGAGATACGCAGTATTTT,CSVQGAGDTQYF
.,TRBJ2-7,TRBV2,many,TGTGCCAGCAACAAAGGGCAGGGGACCTACGAGCAGTACTTC,CASNKGQGTYEQYF
.,TRBJ2-7,TRBV4-2,few,TGTGCCAGCAGCCAAGGGGCTTCGGACACCTCCTACGAGCAGTACTTC,CASSQGASDTSYEQYF
.,TRBJ1-4,TRBV20-1,many,TGCAGTGCTACCAGACAGCTCGTTAATGAAAAACTGTTTTTT,CSATRQLVNEKLFF
.,TRBJ1-2,TRBV5-6,many,TGTGCCAGCAGCTCCAGAGAAAGAATCTCTAACTATGGCTACACCTTC,CASSSRERISNYGYTF
.,TRBJ1-2,TRBV18,many,TGTGCCAGCTCACCGGCTCGGGGTATAGATGGCTACACCTTC,CASSPARGIDGYTF
TRBD1,TRBJ2-3,TRBV29-1,many,TGCAGCGTCCCCAGACAGGGGACCTCTAGCACAGATACGCAGTATTTT,CSVPRQGTSSTDTQYF
.,TRBJ2-3,TRBV20-1,.,TGCAGTGCCACCCGGGGCCGCACAGATACGCAGTATTTT,CSATRGRTDTQYF
.,TRBJ1-1,TRBV7-9,many,TGTGCCAGCAGCTCCCAGGCGAACACTGAAGCTTTCTTT,CASSSQANTEAFF
TRBD2,TRBJ2-3,TRBV20-1,many,TGCAGTGCACGACTAGCGGGGGGGTATGGCACAGATACGCAGTATTTT,CSARLAGGYGTDTQYF
TRBD1,TRBJ1-6,TRBV6-5,many,TGTGCCAGCAGTTACTTATTGACAGGGTTCGAGGTGGGCTCACCCCTCCACTTT,CASSYLLTGFEVGSPLHF
.,TRBJ2-6,TRBV12-3/TRBV12-4,many,TGTGCCAGCCGTTTACTGGATGGGGCCAACGTCCTGACTTTC,CASRLLDGANVLTF
.,TRBJ1-6,TRBV6-5,many,TGTGCCAGCAGTTGGCGAAATTCACCCCTCCACTTT,CASSWRNSPLHF
.,TRBJ1-1,TRBV6-6,many,TGTGCCAGCAGTTACAAGACAGCGATCACTGAAGCTTTCTTT,CASSYKTAITEAFF
TRBD2,TRBJ2-1,TRBV7-9,many,TGTGCCAGCAGCCAAAGCGGGGGGAACAATGAGCAGTTCTTC,CASSQSGGNNEQFF
.,TRBJ1-1,TRBV5-1,many,TGCGCCAGCAGACACGCCGCAGTAGGGTCGACTGAAGCTTTCTTT,CASRHAAVGSTEAFF
.,TRBJ2-6,TRBV4-1,.,TGCGCCAGCAGCTTCGGGGGCTCTGGCGGGGCCAACGTCCTGACTTTC,CASSFGGSGGANVLTF
TRBD1,TRBJ1-5,TRBV6-1,many,TGTGCCAGCATGAAGGGAATAGGACAGGGGGTTTGGCATTTT,CASMKGIGQGVWHF
TRBD1,TRBJ1-1,TRBV29-1,many,TGCAGCGTGGCGACAGGGATGAACACTGAAGCTTTCTTT,CSVATGMNTEAFF
.,TRBJ1-4,TRBV20-1,many,TGCAGTGCTCCGCCGGGAAGACCAACTAATGAAAAACTGTTTTTT,CSAPPGRPTNEKLFF
TRBD1,TRBJ1-5,TRBV30,many,TGTGCCTGGAGTGTACAGGGGGATCAGCCCCAGCATTTT,CAWSVQGDQPQHF
.,TRBJ1-3,TRBV20-1,many,TGCAGTGCTACAGGGTTATCATCTGGAAACACCATATATTTT,CSATGLSSGNTIYF
.,TRBJ2-1,TRBV20-1,many,TGCAGTGCTAGCGGGGGAATCGGTAATGAGCAGTTCTTC,CSASGGIGNEQFF
.,TRBJ2-7,TRBV7-9,many,TGTGCCAGCAGCCCCTCCCCCATCTACGAGCAGTACTTC,CASSPSPIYEQYF
.,TRBJ2-3,TRBV5-1,many,TGCGCCAGCAGCTTGTTTGGTTCAGATACGCAGTATTTT,CASSLFGSDTQYF
.,TRBJ1-3,TRBV11-2,many,TGTGCCAGCAGCGACTTGGGAGGGAACTCTGGAAACACCATATATTTT,CASSDLGGNSGNTIYF
.,TRBJ1-1,TRBV20-1,.,TGCAGTGCTGCCCGCGGGGCCGACACTGAAGCTTTCTTT,CSAARGADTEAFF
.,TRBJ1-1,TRBV20-1,many,TGCAGTGCTAGATCCAGGGAAACTGAAGCTTTCTTT,CSARSRETEAFF
TRBD1,TRBJ2-1,TRBV7-6,many,TGTGCCAGCAGCCCGGGGACAGGGGGCAATGAGCAGTTCTTC,CASSPGTGGNEQFF
TRBD1,TRBJ1-2,TRBV5-1,many,TGCGCCAGCAGCTTTGACAGGGATGGCTACACCTTC,CASSFDRDGYTF
.,TRBJ2-1,TRBV6-4,many,TGTGCCAGCCCGAAAACGGTCCCGGGCGGGTACCGAACGACCTACAATGAGCAGTTCTTC,CASPKTVPGGYRTTYNEQFF
TRBD1,TRBJ2-5,TRBV20-1,.,TGCAGTGCTAGAGCGGGCAGGGGGCGAGAGACCCAGTACTTC,CSARAGRGRETQYF
.,TRBJ2-1,TRBV20-1,many,TGCAGTGCTAGAGATCCAGCGAGCTCCTACAATGAGCAGTTCTTC,CSARDPASSYNEQFF
.,TRBJ2-1,TRBV5-1,many,TGCGCCAGCAGCTTGGCCGGGCCCGACAATGAGCAGTTCTTC,CASSLAGPDNEQFF
TRBD1,TRBJ1-3,TRBV5-4,many,TGTGCCAGCAGCGGCACGGGACAGGAGGTTTTGGCCGGAAACACCATATATTTT,CASSGTGQEVLAGNTIYF
.,TRBJ2-3,TRBV4-1,many,TGCGCCAGCAGAACCGGACTCGGGTCGGGGGGCCGGGTCAACACAGATACGCAGTATTTT,CASRTGLGSGGRVNTDTQYF
.,TRBJ2-3,TRBV5-1,many,TGCGCCAGCAGCTTGGGGAGGCAAACAGATACGCAGTATTTT,CASSLGRQTDTQYF
.,TRBJ1-4,TRBV3-1,many,TGTGCCAGCAGCCAAGGACGACACCTCCAAGGGGAAAAACTGTTTTTT,CASSQGRHLQGEKLFF
TRBD1,TRBJ2-1,TRBV13,many,TGTGCCAGCAGCCCACTCATAGACAGGGGTTCCTACAATGAGCAGTTCTTC,CASSPLIDRGSYNEQFF
.,TRBJ1-6,TRBV5-1,many,TGCGCCAGCCACTCCGGGGGTCAGAATTCACCCCTCCACTTT,CASHSGGQNSPLHF
.,TRBJ2-7,TRBV9,many,TGTGCCAGCAGCGTAGGAAGGTGGGCTTACGAGCAGTACTTC,CASSVGRWAYEQYF
.,TRBJ2-7,TRBV3-1,.,TGTGCCAGCAGCCAAGATATGTTCTCCTACGAGCAGTACTTC,CASSQDMFSYEQYF